The clone carrying this T cell receptor beta chain has more than one count but fewer than ten. The target antigen is unknown. Repertoires were generated with immunoSEQ multiplex PCR, while TCRdb's copy carries only in-frame clones and drops some. The sample consists of fewer than 200,000 clones, 85% to 90% of them appearing once. The CDR3 runs to 14 residues. Trimming took 3 bases from V and 1 from J, leaving 12 bases between them. Germline V gene data show CDR1 as SQVTM and CDR2 as ANQGSEA. This specimen belongs to a study of T cell responses to AZD1222 COVID-19 vaccine. The study, taken as a whole, reports: In a largely white British group with more females than males, clonal diversity was possibly underestimated. When two AZD1222 doses had been given, Spike-specific TCR breadth and depth rose. Baseline antibody screening turned up just a handful of seropositive AZD1222 recipients.

The material sequenced was peripheral blood, taken 28 days after the second AZD1222 dose. This rearrangement joins TRBV29-1 to TRBJ1-1; D may be TRBD1 (5 bases). The TCR originated in an adult who received the AZD1222 COVID-19 vaccine. The CDR3 protein is CSVDRDGTNTEAFF. CDR3 DNA sequence: TGCAGCGTTGACAGGGACGGAACGAACACTGAAGCTTTCTTT. Filled out from reference TRBV29-1 and TRBJ1-1, the complete variable domain reads SAVISQKPSRDICQRGTSLTIQCQVDSQVTMMFWYRQQPGQSLTLIATANQGSEATYESGFVIDKFPISRPNLTFSTLTVSNMSPEDSSIYLCSVDRDGTNTEAFFGQGTRLTVV.